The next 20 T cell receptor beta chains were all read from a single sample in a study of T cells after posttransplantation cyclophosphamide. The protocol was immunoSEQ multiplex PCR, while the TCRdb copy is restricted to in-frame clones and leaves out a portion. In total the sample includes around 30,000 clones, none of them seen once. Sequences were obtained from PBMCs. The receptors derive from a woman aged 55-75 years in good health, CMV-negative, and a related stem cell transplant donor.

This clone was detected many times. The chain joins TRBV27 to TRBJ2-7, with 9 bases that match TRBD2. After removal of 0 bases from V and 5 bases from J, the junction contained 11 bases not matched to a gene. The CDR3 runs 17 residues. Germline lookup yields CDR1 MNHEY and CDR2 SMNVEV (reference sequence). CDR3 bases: TGTGCCAGCAGTTTATCCAACCCCGTCTCTAGCGGGAACGAGCAGTACTTC. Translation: CASSLSNPVSSGNEQYF.

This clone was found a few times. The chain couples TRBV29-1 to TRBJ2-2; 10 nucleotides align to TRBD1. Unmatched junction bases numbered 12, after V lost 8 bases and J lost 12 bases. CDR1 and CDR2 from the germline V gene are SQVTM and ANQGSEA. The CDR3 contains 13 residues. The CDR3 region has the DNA TGCAGCATCCGGACAGGGGGACCGGGGAAGCTGTTTTTT. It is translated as CSIRTGGPGKLFF.

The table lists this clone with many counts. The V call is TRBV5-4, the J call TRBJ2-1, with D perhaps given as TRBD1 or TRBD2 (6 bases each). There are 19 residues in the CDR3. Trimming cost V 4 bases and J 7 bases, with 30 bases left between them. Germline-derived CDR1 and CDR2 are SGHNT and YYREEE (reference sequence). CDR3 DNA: TGTGCCAGCAGCCCGGCTGGAGGGGGATTCGGTACGTTGAGGAATGAGCAGTTCTTC. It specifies CASSPAGGGFGTLRNEQFF.

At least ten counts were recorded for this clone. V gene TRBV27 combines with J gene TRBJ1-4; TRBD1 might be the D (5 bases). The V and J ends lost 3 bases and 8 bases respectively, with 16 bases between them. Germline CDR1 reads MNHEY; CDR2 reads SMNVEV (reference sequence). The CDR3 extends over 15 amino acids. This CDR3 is CASSLHAGLDEKLFF. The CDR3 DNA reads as TGTGCCAGCAGTTTGCACGCAGGGCTGGACGAAAAACTGTTTTTT.

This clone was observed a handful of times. The CDR3 DNA follows: TGCGCCAGCAGCGGCGAGGGGGAGACCCAGTACTTC. Its protein product is CASSGEGETQYF. The V and J genes are TRBV5-1 and TRBJ2-5; possibly TRBD1 or TRBD2 for D (5 bases each). V lost 4 bases and J lost 5, with 9 bases in between. CDR1 and CDR2 from the germline V gene are SGHRS and YFSETQ. This CDR3 comprises 12 residues.

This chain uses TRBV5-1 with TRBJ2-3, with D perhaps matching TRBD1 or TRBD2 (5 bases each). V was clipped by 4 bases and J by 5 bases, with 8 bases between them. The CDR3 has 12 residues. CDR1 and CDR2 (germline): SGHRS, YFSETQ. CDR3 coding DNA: TGCGCCAGCAGCCAGGGAGAAGATACGCAGTATTTT. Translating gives CASSQGEDTQYF.

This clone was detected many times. The CDR3 nucleotides read TGTGCCACCGCGACAGGGAGAATTGCCGGGGAGCTGTTTTTT. Translating it yields CATATGRIAGELFF. The V and J genes are TRBV6-5 and TRBJ2-2, with 7 bases that match TRBD1. The trim removed 10 bases at V and 6 bases at J, leaving 11 bases unmatched. The length of the CDR3 is 14 residues. Germline V CDR1 and CDR2: MNHEY, SVGAGI.

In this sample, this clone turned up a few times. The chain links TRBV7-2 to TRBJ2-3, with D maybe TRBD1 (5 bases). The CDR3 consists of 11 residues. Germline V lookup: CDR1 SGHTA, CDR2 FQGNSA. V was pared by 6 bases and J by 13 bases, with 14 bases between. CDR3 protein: CASRETDLKYF. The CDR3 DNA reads TGTGCCAGCAGGGAGACAGACCTTAAGTATTTT.

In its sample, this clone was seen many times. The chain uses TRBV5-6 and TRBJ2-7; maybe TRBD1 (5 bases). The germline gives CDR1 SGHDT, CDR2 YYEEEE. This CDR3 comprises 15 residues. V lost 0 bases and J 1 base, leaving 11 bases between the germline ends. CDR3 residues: CASSLDRSPSYEQYF. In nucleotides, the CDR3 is TGTGCCAGCAGCTTGGACAGGTCCCCTTCCTACGAGCAGTACTTC.

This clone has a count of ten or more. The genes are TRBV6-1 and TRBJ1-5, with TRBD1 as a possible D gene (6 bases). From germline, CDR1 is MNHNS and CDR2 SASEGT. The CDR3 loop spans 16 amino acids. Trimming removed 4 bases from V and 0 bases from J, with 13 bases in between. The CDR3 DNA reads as TGTGCCAGCAGTGCCGGGACACGGTATAGCAATCAGCCCCAGCATTTT. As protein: CASSAGTRYSNQPQHF.

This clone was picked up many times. The CDR3 bases are TGTGCCAGCAGTTTAGCGGGGGGGCGAGATACGCAGTATTTT. It specifies CASSLAGGRDTQYF. This chain joins TRBV27 and TRBJ2-3, with 9 bases identical to TRBD2. The CDR3 contains 14 residues. Germline V gene data show CDR1 as MNHEY and CDR2 as SMNVEV (reference sequence). The V gene end was trimmed by 2 bases and the J gene end by 5 bases; junction bases not matched to a gene: 2.

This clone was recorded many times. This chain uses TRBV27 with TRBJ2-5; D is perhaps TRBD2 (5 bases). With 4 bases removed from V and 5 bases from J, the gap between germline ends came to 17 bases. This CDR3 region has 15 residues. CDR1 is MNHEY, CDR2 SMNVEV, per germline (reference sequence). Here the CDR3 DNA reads TGTGCCAGCAGTTCCCACTCCGGGGTATGGGAGACCCAGTACTTC. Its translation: CASSSHSGVWETQYF.

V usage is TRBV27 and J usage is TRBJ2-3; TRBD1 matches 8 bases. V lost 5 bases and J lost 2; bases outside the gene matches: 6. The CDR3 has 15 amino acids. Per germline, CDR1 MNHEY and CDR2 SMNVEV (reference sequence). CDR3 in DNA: TGTGCCAGCAGTGACAGGGGAGGCTTCACAGATACGCAGTATTTT. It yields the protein CASSDRGGFTDTQYF.

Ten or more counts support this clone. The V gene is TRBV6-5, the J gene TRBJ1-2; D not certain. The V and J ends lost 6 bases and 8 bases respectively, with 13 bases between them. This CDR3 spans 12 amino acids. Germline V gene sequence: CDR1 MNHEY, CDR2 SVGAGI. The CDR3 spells CASRKEVEGYTF. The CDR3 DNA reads TGTGCCAGCAGAAAAGAGGTTGAAGGCTACACCTTC.

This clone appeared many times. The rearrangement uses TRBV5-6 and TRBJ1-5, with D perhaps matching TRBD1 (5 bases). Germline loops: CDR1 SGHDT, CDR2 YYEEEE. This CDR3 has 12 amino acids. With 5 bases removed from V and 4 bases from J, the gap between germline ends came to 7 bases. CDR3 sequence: CASRRGNQPQHF. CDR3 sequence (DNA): TGTGCCAGCAGGAGGGGAAATCAGCCCCAGCATTTT.

CDR3 DNA: TGTGCCACCAGCCCAACAGACTATGGCTACACCTTC. Translated, it gives CATSPTDYGYTF. The V gene is TRBV24-1, the J gene TRBJ1-2; no firm D call. There are 12 residues in the CDR3. Germline CDR1 KGHDR, CDR2 SFDVKD. V was shortened by 7 bases and J by 3 bases, with 8 bases between the two germline ends.

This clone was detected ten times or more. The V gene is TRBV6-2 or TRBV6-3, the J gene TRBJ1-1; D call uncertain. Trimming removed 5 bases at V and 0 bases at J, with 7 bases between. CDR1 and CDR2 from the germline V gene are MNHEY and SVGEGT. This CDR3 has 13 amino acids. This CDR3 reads CASSNYLNTEAFF. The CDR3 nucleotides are TGTGCCAGCAGTAACTACTTGAACACTGAAGCTTTCTTT.

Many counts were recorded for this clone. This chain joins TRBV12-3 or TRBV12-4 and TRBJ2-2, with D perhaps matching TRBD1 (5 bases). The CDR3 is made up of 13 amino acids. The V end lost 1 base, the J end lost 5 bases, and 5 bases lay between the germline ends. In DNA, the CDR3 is TGTGCCAGCAGTTTAGACAGGACCGGGGAGCTGTTTTTT. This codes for CASSLDRTGELFF.

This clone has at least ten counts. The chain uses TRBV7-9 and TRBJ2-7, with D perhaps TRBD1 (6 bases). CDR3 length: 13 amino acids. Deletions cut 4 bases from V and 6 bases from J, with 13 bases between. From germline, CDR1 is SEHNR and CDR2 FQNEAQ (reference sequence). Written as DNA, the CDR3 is TGTGCCAGCAGCTCCAGGGGCCCCATCGAGCAGTACTTC. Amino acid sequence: CASSSRGPIEQYF.

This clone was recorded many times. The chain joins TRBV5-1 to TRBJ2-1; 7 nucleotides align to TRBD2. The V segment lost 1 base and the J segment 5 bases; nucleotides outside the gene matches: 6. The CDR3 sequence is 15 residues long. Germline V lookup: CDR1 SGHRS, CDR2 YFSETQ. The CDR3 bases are TGCGCCAGCAGCTTGCCCAGCGGGGCTGACAATGAGCAGTTCTTC. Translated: CASSLPSGADNEQFF.